One T cell receptor (beta chain) is described in this entry. It lacks a known antigen. Per-base quality was not reported, and no clone a single base away is much larger than it. Library preparation employed the immunoSEQ multiplex PCR assay. The study's own analysis went as follows. A statistical classification framework was built to diagnose cytomegalovirus status from the catalog of TCR beta chain sequences. TCRdb's version of the immuneACCESS table is confined to in-frame rearrangements and falls short of the full clone set. An unresolved V gene accounts for under half of the shortfall where checked; the remainder is of unknown origin. The DNA gave D and trimming, while V, J and clone size come from that table. This sample comprises fewer than 350,000 clones, more than 75% of them detected only once. The ten biggest clones cover around 0.92% of the sample. The donors belonged to the validation cohort of over a hundred subjects, which was separate from the roughly 700-subject first cohort.

This sample was taken from a study of cytomegalovirus exposure and HLA in healthy donors (dated by TCRdb to about 2017). Regarding the complete study: According to a later analysis, the 120 or so validation repertoires were produced on the same platform as the 666 repertoires of the first cohort. The study aimed to test whether cataloging public T cell receptors could reveal signatures of past pathogen exposure. To predict cytomegalovirus infection status, the study combined high-throughput TCR immunosequencing, statistical association of individual TCRs with disease status, and machine learning. Along with the approximately 700-subject first cohort, a separate validation cohort of 120 different subjects was used. The study at large found these results: While some public TCRs were present in many individuals, most TCR sequences turned up only very rarely across donors. Cytomegalovirus status was reported to be diagnosed by the classifier with high specificity and sensitivity in both the original and validation cohorts. The authors suggested that the approach could potentially be generalized to other disease states and immunological phenotypes. A later analysis lacked HLA typing for the validation cohort, so it scored co-occurrence in that cohort across all 110 or so repertoires. In vitro tests confirmed that a few of the cytomegalovirus-associated TCR beta chains recognize cytomegalovirus antigens. In the study, approximately 150 TCR beta chains were listed as associated with cytomegalovirus. Subsequent analysis determined that TCRs grouped into clusters in the first cohort also showed a tendency toward co-occurrence across the roughly 120 validation repertoires, and 85% to 95% of cluster scores exceeded 0.

Sequenced sample: PBMCs. This clonotype was sampled from a woman aged 18-29 years in good health and CMV-seronegative.

The DNA is TGTGCCAGCAGCCGATTCGGAGGGCTGGATCCCGGGGAGCTGTTTTTT. It translates as CASSRFGGLDPGELFF. The chain joins TRBV27 to TRBJ2-2; TRBD2 is a weak D gene call, 6 bases matching. Between the V and J ends, shortened by 6 bases and 6 bases respectively, the junction contains 20 bases. The germline V gene (reference sequence) supplies CDR1 MNHEY and CDR2 SMNVEV. Including the terminal cysteine and phenylalanine, the CDR3 comprises 16 residues. Of all the DNA, just the CDR3 is kept, 48 bases in frame from base 1.